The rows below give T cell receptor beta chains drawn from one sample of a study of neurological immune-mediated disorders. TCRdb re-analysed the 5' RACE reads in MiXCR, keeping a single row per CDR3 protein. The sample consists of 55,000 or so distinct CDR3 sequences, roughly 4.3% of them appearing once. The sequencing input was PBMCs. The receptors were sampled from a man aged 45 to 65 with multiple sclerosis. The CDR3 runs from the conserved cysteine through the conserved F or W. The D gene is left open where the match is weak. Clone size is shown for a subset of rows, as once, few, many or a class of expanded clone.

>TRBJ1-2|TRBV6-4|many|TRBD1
CASSPGTGDGYTF
TGTGCCAGCAGCCCGGGGACAGGGGATGGCTACACCTTC
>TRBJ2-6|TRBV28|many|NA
CASSPGTIGGANVLTF
TGTGCCAGCAGTCCAGGGACAATTGGCGGGGCCAACGTCCTGACTTTC
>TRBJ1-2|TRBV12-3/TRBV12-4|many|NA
CASSFDGAQMRGYTF
TGTGCCAGCAGTTTCGACGGGGCGCAAATGAGAGGCTACACCTTC
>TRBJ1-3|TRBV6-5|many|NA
CASSYQARSGNTIYF
TGTGCCAGCAGTTACCAGGCCCGCTCTGGAAACACCATATATTTT
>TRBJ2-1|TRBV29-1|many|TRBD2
CSVDPVEREPEAYNEQFF
TGCAGCGTTGACCCCGTAGAGCGGGAGCCCGAGGCCTACAATGAGCAGTTCTTC
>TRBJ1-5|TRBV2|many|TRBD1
CASSEQGNQPQHF
TGTGCCAGCAGCGAACAGGGGAATCAGCCCCAGCATTTT
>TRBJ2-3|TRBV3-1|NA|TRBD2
CASGGLAGGPRQQYF
TGTGCCAGCGGAGGACTAGCGGGGGGACCTCGACAGCAGTATTTT
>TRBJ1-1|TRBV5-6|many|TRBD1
CASSFGDRGISEAFF
TGTGCCAGCAGCTTTGGAGACAGGGGTATTTCTGAAGCTTTCTTT
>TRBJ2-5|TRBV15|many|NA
CATSRERLGRRQTQYF
TGTGCCACCAGCAGAGAACGACTAGGTCGGCGGCAGACCCAGTACTTC
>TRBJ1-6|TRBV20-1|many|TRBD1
CSAASSGTDNSPLHF
TGCAGTGCTGCGTCGTCCGGGACAGATAATTCACCCCTCCACTTT
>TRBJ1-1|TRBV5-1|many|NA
CASSLEPGTEAFF
TGCGCCAGCAGCTTGGAGCCGGGCACTGAAGCTTTCTTT
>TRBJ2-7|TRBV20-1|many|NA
CSAPKETYEQYF
TGCAGTGCCCCAAAGGAGACGTACGAGCAGTACTTC
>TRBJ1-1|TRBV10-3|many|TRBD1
CAISLGQTPEAFF
TGTGCCATCAGCCTGGGACAGACCCCTGAAGCTTTCTTT
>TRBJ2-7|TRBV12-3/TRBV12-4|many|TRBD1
CASSPVRTGREQYF
TGTGCCAGCAGTCCAGTTAGGACAGGGCGCGAGCAGTACTTC
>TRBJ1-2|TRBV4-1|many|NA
CASSQVGGRYGYTF
TGCGCCAGCAGCCAAGTCGGGGGACGCTATGGCTACACCTTC
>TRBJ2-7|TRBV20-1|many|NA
CSATDRIHYEQYF
TGCAGTGCTACCGACAGGATCCACTACGAGCAGTACTTC
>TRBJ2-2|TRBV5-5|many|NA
CASSLSPPLSGRNAGELFF
TGTGCCAGCAGCTTGTCCCCCCCCCTTAGCGGTAGAAACGCCGGGGAGCTGTTTTTT
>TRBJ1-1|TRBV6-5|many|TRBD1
CASSYGVHRGATEAFF
TGTGCCAGCAGTTACGGCGTCCACAGGGGGGCCACTGAAGCTTTCTTT
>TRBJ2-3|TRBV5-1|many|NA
CASSFNTDTQYF
TGCGCCAGCAGCTTTAATACAGATACGCAGTATTTT
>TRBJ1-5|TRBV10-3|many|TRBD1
CASMGQPNQPQHF
TGTGCCAGCATGGGACAGCCTAATCAGCCCCAGCATTTT
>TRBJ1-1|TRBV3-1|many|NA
CASSQEVKTGVLNTEAFF
TGTGCCAGCAGCCAAGAAGTAAAGACCGGGGTACTGAACACTGAAGCTTTCTTT
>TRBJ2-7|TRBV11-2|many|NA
CASSEDWYYEQYF
TGTGCCAGCAGCGAGGACTGGTACTACGAGCAGTACTTC
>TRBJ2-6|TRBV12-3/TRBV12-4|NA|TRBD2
CVSSSREGLAGDSGANVLTF
TGTGTCAGCAGTTCCCGGGAAGGACTAGCGGGCGACTCTGGGGCCAACGTCCTGACTTTC
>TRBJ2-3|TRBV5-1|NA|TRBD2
CASSIWTSGSTDTQYF
TGCGCCAGCAGCATATGGACTAGCGGCTCCACAGATACGCAGTATTTT
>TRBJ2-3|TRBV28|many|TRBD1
CASSSNRGVDTQYF
TGTGCCAGCAGTTCGAACAGGGGGGTAGATACGCAGTATTTT
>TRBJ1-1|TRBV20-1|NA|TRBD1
CSARDRTGGTEAFF
TGCAGTGCTAGAGATCGGACAGGGGGCACTGAAGCTTTCTTT
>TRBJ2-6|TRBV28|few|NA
CASSIEVSGGAKVLTF
TGTGCCAGCAGTATAGAGGTTTCGGGTGGGGCCAAAGTCCTGACTTTC
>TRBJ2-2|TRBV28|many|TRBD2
CASSFRTSGSFTGELFF
TGTGCCAGCAGTTTTCGGACTAGCGGGAGTTTCACCGGGGAGCTGTTTTTT
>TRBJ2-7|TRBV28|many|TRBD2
CASSPSGSYGEQYF
TGTGCCAGCAGTCCTAGCGGGAGTTATGGCGAGCAGTACTTC
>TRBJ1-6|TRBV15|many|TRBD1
CATSGGTGDNSPLHF
TGTGCCACCAGCGGGGGGACAGGGGATAATTCACCCCTCCACTTT